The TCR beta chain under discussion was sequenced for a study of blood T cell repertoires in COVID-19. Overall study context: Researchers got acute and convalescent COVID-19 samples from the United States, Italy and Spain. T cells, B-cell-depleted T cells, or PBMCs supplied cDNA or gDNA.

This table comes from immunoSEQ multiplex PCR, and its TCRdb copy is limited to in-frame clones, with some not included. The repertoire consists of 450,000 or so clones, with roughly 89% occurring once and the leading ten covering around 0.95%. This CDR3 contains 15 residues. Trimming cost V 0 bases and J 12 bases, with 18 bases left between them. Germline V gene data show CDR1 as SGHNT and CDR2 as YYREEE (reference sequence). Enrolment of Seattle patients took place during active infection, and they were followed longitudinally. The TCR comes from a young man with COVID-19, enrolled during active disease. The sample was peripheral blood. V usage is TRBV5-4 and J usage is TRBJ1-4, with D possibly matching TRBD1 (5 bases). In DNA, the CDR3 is TGTGCCAGCAGCTTGGCTGCGGGGCGCAGGCCGGAACTGTTTTTT. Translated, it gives CASSLAAGRRPELFF.